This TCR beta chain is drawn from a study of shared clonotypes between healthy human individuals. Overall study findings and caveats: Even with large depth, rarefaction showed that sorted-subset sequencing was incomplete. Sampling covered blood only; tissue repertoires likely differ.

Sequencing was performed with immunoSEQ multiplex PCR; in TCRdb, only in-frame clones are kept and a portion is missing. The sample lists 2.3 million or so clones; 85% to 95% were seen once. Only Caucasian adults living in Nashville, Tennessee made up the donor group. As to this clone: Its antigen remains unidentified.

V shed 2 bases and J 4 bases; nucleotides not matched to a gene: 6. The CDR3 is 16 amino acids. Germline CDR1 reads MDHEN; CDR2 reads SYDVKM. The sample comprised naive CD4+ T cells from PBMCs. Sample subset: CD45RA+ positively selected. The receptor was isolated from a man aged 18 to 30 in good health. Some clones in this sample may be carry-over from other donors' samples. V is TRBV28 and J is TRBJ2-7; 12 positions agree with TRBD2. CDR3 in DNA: TGTGCCAGCAGTTTAGATCTAGCGGGAGGGGAGTACGAGCAGTACTTC. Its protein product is CASSLDLAGGEYEQYF.